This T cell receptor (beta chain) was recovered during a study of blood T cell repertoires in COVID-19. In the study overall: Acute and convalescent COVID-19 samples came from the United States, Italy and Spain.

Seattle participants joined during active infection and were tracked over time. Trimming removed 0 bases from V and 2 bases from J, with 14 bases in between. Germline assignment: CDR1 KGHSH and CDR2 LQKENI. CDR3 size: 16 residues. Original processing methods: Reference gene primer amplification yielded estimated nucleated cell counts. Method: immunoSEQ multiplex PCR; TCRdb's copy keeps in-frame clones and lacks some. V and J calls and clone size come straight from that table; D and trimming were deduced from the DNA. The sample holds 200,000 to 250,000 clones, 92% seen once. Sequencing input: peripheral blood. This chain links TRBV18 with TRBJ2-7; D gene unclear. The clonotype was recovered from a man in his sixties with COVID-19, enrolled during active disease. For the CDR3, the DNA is TGTGCCAGCTCACCACCGTCTTCGCGCGGTACCTACGAGCAGTACTTC. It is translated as CASSPPSSRGTYEQYF.